Below, 20 T cell receptor beta chains from the same sample are listed, as sequenced in a study of CXCR3-negative and CXCR3-positive naive CD8 T cells. The libraries of TRB cDNA were constructed through 5' RACE using UMI labels. TCRdb reprocessed the 5' RACE reads; each CDR3 protein has one entry and no DNA is given. Across over 80,000 distinct CDR3 sequences, the top ten clones capture about 1.6% of the sample. Sequencing was performed on naive CXCR3- CD8+ T cells from blood. Subset specified: CD45RO-CCR7+CD27+CD95- naive CD8+ T cells lacking CXCR3 (TNR3-). These receptors were collected from a human donor in good health. Some clones in this sample may be carry-over from other donors' samples.

The rearrangement joins TRBV13 to TRBJ1-4. Germline V gene sequence: CDR1 PRHDT, CDR2 FYEKMQ (reference sequence). The CDR3 spans 13 residues. The CDR3 loop reads CASSLGGDEKLFF.

The chain carries TRBV6-5 and TRBJ2-7; as DNA is missing, the TRBD2 call by TCRdb cannot be tested. Germline-derived CDR1 and CDR2 are MNHEY and SVGAGI. CDR3 length: 15 amino acids. The chain's CDR3 is CASSHTGGPTYEQYF.

The CDR3 loop is CASSLGGSTEAFF. The chain recombines TRBV7-9 with TRBJ1-1. This CDR3 is built from 13 residues. Germline V gene data show CDR1 as SEHNR and CDR2 as FQNEAQ (reference sequence).

This sequence joins TRBV29-1 and TRBJ1-1; TCRdb's assignment of TRBD1 cannot be checked, as there is no DNA. The length of the CDR3 is 13 residues. The germline CDR1 and CDR2 sequences are SQVTM and ANQGSEA. CDR3 amino acids: CSVESVENTEAFF. Looking up the rest from reference TRBV29-1 and TRBJ1-1 gives the full variable domain: SAVISQKPSRDICQRGTSLTIQCQVDSQVTMMFWYRQQPGQSLTLIATANQGSEATYESGFVIDKFPISRPNLTFSTLTVSNMSPEDSSIYLCSVESVENTEAFFGQGTRLTVV.

The CDR3: CASSLGYYEQYF. The chain uses TRBV5-6 and TRBJ2-7. CDR3 length equals 12 residues. Per germline, CDR1 SGHDT and CDR2 YYEEEE. The full variable domain, with the rest looked up from reference TRBV5-6 and TRBJ2-7, is DAGVTQSPTHLIKTRGQQVTLRCSPKSGHDTVSWYQQALGQGPQFIFQYYEEEERQRGNFPDRFSGHQFPNYSSELNVNALLLGDSALYLCASSLGYYEQYFGPGTRLTVT.

The rearrangement links TRBV4-1 to TRBJ2-3. The germline V gene encodes CDR1 MGHRA and CDR2 YSYEKL. This CDR3 has 14 residues. CDR3 sequence: CASSQDPGGDTQYF.

This sequence joins TRBV6-5 and TRBJ1-1. The CDR3 contains 12 residues. Per the germline V gene, CDR1 is MNHEY and CDR2 is SVGAGI. This CDR3 reads CASSYDGGEAFF.

The J gene is TRBJ2-5, the V gene TRBV28; TCRdb's D call of TRBD1 is untestable without DNA. CDR1 and CDR2 from the germline V gene are MDHEN and SYDVKM. The CDR3 totals 14 residues. The CDR3 here is CASRPTGGAETQYF.

The CDR3 protein is CATSVWDSPNQPQHF. This rearrangement joins TRBV15 to TRBJ1-5. CDR3 size: 15 residues. Germline CDR1 and CDR2: LNHNV and YYDKDF (reference sequence). Full variable domain (outside the CDR3, taken from reference TRBV15 and TRBJ1-5): DAMVIQNPRYQVTQFGKPVTLSCSQTLNHNVMYWYQQKSSQAPKLLFHYYDKDFNNEADTPDNFQSRRPNTSFCFLDIRSPGLGDTAMYLCATSVWDSPNQPQHFGDGTRLSIL.

The chain carries TRBV2 and TRBJ2-1; absent DNA, TCRdb's TRBD1 call cannot be checked. CDR3 length equals 15 residues. CDR1 is SNHLY and CDR2 is FYNNEI in the germline V gene. The chain's CDR3 is CASRTGTGVENEQFF.

This chain joins TRBV12-3 or TRBV12-4 and TRBJ2-7. CDR3 length equals 14 residues. The CDR3 spells CASSLDIDLYEQYF.

This sequence joins TRBV10-3 and TRBJ2-7; TCRdb gives TRBD1 as the D gene, but with no DNA this cannot be confirmed. CDR1 and CDR2 from the germline V gene are ENHRY and SYGVKD. The CDR3 consists of 12 residues. The CDR3 is CAIRGSGAEQYF.

The chain recombines TRBV9 with TRBJ2-5. The germline gives CDR1 SGDLS, CDR2 YYNGEE. The CDR3 length is 11 residues. The CDR3 reads CASGSVETQYF. Full variable domain (missing parts from reference TRBV9 and TRBJ2-5): DSGVTQTPKHLITATGQRVTLRCSPRSGDLSVYWYQQSLDQGLQFLIQYYNGEERAKGNILERFSAQQFPDLHSELNLSSLELGDSALYFCASGSVETQYFGPGTRLLVL.

The V and J genes are TRBV7-3 and TRBJ2-1; TCRdb selects TRBD2, and the lack of DNA leaves this call unchecked. The CDR3 contains 14 residues. Germline V gene lookup returns CDR1 SGHTA and CDR2 FQGTGA. This CDR3 reads CASSWTSGDYEQFF.

The chain carries TRBV6-2 or TRBV6-3 and TRBJ2-1; TCRdb selects TRBD1, and the lack of DNA leaves this call unchecked. The CDR3 loop spans 15 amino acids. Germline V CDR1 and CDR2: MNHEY, SVGEGT. The CDR3 protein is CASSYFGGHYNEQFF.

The chain uses TRBV25-1 and TRBJ2-1. Per germline, CDR1 MGHDK and CDR2 SYGVNS. The CDR3 has 15 amino acids. The chain's CDR3 is CASSEASSNDNEQFF.

The rearrangement uses TRBV5-1 and TRBJ2-3; there is no DNA to check the TCRdb D call of TRBD1. The length of the CDR3 is 19 residues. Germline CDR1 and CDR2: SGHRS and YFSETQ. The CDR3 is CASSPSERGVPPGGDTQYF.

V gene TRBV9 combines with J gene TRBJ1-2. Germline V lookup: CDR1 SGDLS, CDR2 YYNGEE. This CDR3 comprises 15 residues. CDR3: CASSVEAGGDYGYTF.

The chain links TRBV29-1 to TRBJ1-1; the TCRdb call, TRBD1, lacks DNA for checking. The CDR3 covers 13 residues. Germline-derived CDR1 and CDR2 are SQVTM and ANQGSEA. CDR3 amino acids: CSVGQGYDTEAFF.

The chain carries TRBV5-5 and TRBJ2-7. This CDR3 spans 13 amino acids. In germline, CDR1 is SGHKS, CDR2 YYEKEE (reference sequence). The CDR3: CASSLDSRYEQYF.